This T cell receptor (beta chain) was profiled in a study of regulatory T cells in long-lasting Graves disease. Time point: newly diagnosed GD, antithyroid drugs for less than 3 months. PBMC RNA served as the TCR library source. This clonotype occurred many times. Its antigen is not known. Investigators prepared the TCR beta libraries by applying iRepertoire HTBI primers and Arm-PCR of CDR3 regions. Authors' processing steps: Sample data revealed some 58 TRBV and about 15 TRBJ segments. TCRdb reprocessed the multiplex PCR reads via MiXCR and lists one record per CDR3 protein. The V and J calls here are based on TCRdb, not the publication. Seen here are 400,000 to 550,000 distinct CDR3 sequences, about 15% observed once, and the top ten hold roughly a sixth. CDR3 length equals 13 residues. V shed 6 bases and J shed 5 bases, with 13 bases lying between them. CDR1 MNHEY and CDR2 SMNVEV come from the germline V gene (reference sequence).

Study findings and constraints: Persistent Graves' patients had lower TCR diversity than newly diagnosed ones.

These data are also associated with another study on T cells in Graves' hyperthyroidism and ophthalmopathy. That source adds: The HTBI primer set served for first-round RT-PCR of the TCR CDR3.

This chain connects TRBV27 to TRBJ2-5; maybe TRBD2 (5 bases). This TCR derives from a woman aged 25 to 39 with Graves disease. Sequencing was performed on peripheral blood mononuclear cells (PBMCs), taken at new diagnosis, from a patient treated with antithyroid drugs. CDR3 region: CASRRRGRETQYF. In DNA, the CDR3 is TGTGCCAGCAGACGCCGGGGTAGGGAGACCCAGTACTTC.